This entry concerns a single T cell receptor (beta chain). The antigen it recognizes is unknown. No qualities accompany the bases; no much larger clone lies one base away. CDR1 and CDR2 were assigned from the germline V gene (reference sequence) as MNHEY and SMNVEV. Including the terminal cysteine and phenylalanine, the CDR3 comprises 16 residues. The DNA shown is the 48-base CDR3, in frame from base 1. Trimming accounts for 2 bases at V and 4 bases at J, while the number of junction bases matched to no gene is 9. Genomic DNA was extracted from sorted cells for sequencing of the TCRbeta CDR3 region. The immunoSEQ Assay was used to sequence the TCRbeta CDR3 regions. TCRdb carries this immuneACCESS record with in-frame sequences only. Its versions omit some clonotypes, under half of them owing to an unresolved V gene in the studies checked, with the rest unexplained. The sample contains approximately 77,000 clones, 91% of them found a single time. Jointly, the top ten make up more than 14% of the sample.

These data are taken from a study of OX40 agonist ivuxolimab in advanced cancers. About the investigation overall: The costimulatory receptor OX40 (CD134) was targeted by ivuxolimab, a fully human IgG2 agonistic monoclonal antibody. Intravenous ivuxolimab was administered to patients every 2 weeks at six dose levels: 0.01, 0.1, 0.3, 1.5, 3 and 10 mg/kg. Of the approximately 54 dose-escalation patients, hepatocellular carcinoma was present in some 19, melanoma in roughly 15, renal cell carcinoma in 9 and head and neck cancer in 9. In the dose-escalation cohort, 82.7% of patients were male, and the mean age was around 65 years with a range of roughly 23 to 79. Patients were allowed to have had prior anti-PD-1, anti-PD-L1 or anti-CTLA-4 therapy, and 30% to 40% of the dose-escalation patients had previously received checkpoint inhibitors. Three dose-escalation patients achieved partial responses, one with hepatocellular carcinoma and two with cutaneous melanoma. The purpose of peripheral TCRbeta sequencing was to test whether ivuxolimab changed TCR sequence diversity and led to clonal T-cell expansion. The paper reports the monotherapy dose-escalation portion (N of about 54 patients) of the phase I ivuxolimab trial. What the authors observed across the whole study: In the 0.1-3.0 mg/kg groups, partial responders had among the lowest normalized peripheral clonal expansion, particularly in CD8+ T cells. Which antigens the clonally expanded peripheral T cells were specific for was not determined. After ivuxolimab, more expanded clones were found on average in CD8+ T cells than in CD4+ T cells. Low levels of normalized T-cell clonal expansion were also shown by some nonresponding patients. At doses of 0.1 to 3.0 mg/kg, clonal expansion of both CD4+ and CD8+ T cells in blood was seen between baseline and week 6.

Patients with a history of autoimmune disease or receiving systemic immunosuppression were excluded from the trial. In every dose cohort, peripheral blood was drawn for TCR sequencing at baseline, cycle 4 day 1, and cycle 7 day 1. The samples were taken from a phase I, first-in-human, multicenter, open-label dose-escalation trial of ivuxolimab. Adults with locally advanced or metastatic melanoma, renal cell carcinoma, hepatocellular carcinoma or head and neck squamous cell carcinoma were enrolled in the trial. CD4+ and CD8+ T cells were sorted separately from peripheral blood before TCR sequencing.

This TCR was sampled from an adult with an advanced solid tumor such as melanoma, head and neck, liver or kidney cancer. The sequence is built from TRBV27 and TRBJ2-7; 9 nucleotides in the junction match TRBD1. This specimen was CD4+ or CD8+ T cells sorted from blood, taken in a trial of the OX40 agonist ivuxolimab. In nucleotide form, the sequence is TGTGCCAGCAGTTTAGCCCCCGGGACAGGGTTTTACGAGCAGTACTTC. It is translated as CASSLAPGTGFYEQYF.